This T cell receptor (beta chain) is drawn from a study of T cell responses to AZD1222 COVID-19 vaccine. General study results and limits: Dominant at 160-218 and 743-854, vaccine-associated CD4 TCRs also spanned spike. White British people made up most donors, females outnumbered males, and clonal diversity was possibly underestimated.

The CDR3 runs to 13 residues. Trimming took 3 bases from V and 2 from J, leaving 7 bases between them. CDR1 and CDR2 (germline): LGHNT, FRNRAP. As to this clone: Antigen unknown.

TCRdb's table, derived via immunoSEQ multiplex PCR, lists solely in-frame clones and lacks some. The table records over 85,000 clones, roughly 89% of them present only once. Second-dose groups at about 4 or about 12 weeks were pooled. The clonotype comes from an adult who received the AZD1222 COVID-19 vaccine. The sample consisted of peripheral blood, taken 28 days after the second AZD1222 dose. The gene calls are TRBV12-5 and TRBJ1-2, with D perhaps TRBD1 (5 bases). In DNA, the CDR3 is TGTGCTAGTGGTTTTCAGGGAAACTATGGCTACACCTTC. Amino acid sequence: CASGFQGNYGYTF.